This entry concerns a single T cell receptor (beta chain). The data were taken from a study of blood T cell repertoires in COVID-19. Overall study: Acute and convalescent COVID-19 specimens originated in the United States, Italy and Spain.

The CDR3 sequence is 13 residues long. Germline trimming cut 6 bases from V and 7 bases from J; bases unmatched to any gene: 5. Germline lookup yields CDR1 MNHEY and CDR2 SVGAGI. Living in about two dozen US areas, the participants were between roughly 18 and 89 years of age. Each participant's cohort was designated according to participant-reported clinical history. Some clones are missing from TCRdb's copy, which holds only in-frame ones; the method was immunoSEQ multiplex PCR. The sample has about 480,000 clones; 70% to 90% are singletons. The TCR originated in a woman aged 40 to 50 who had recovered from COVID-19. Sequenced input: PBMCs or T cells enriched from blood (not recorded which). This chain links TRBV6-5 with TRBJ1-2, with TRBD1 matching over 10 bases. The CDR3 coding sequence is TGTGCCAGCAGAGAGACAGGGGGCCTTGGCTACACCTTC. Protein: CASRETGGLGYTF.